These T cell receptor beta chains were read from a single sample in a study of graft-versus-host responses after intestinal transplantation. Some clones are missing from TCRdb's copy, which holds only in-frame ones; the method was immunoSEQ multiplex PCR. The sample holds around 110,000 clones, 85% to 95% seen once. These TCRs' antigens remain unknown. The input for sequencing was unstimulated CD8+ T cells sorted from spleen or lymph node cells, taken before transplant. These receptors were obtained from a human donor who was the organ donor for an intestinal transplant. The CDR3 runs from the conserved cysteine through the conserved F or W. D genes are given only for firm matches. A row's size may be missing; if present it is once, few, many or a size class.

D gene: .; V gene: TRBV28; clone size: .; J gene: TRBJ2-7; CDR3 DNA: TGTGCCAGCAGTTTATTTGGGGATACGAGCTCCTACGAGCAGTACTTC; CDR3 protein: CASSLFGDTSSYEQYF
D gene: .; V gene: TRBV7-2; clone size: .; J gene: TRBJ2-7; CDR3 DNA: TGTGCCAGCAGCCCGTCGAGCGGGTGGGACTACGAGCAGTACTTC; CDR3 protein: CASSPSSGWDYEQYF
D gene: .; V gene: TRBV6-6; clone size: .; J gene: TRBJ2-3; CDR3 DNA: TGTGCCAGCAGGGCTGCAGATACGCAGTATTTT; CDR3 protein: CASRAADTQYF
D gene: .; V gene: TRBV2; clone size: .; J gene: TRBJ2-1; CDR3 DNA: TGTGCCAGAAAGGACCCTTCTGGGGGCGATGAGCAGTTCTTC; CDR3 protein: CARKDPSGGDEQFF
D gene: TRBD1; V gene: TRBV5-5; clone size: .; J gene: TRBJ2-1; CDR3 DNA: TGTGCCAGCAGCCCGGGACAGGGCTACAATGAGCAGTTCTTC; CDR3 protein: CASSPGQGYNEQFF
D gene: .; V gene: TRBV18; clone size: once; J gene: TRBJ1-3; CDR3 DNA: TGTGCCAGCTCACCACCGTGGGTCAGAGCCTGGGAATATGGAAACACCATATATTTT; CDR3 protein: CASSPPWVRAWEYGNTIYF
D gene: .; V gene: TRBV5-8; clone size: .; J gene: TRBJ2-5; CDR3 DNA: TGTGCCAGCAGCTTCGCAGGGATAGACCCTAAGGAAGAGACCCAGTACTTC; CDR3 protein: CASSFAGIDPKEETQYF
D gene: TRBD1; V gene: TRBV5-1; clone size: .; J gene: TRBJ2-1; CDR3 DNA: TGCGCCAGCAGCTTGGCCAGGACAGGGGGGACGCCTCACAATGAGCAGTTCTTC; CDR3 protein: CASSLARTGGTPHNEQFF
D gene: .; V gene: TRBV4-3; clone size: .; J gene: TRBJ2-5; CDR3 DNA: TGCGCCAGCAGCCAAGATGCGGCAGGGCCGGCGGGGACCCAGTACTTC; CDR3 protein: CASSQDAAGPAGTQYF
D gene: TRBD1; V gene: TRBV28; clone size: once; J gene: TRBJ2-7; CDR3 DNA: TGTGCCAGCAGTTCGCCGGGACAGGGGGACGAGCAGTACTTC; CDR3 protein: CASSSPGQGDEQYF
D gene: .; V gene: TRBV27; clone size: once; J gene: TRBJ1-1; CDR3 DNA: TGTGCCAGCAGTTTATCTGAGGGTTTCTTGAACACTGAAGCTTTCTTT; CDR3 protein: CASSLSEGFLNTEAFF
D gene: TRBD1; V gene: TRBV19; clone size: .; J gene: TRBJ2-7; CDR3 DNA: TGTGCCAGTAGTATGGACAGGATCGATCTACCTAGCCCAGGGGAGCAGTACTTC; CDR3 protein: CASSMDRIDLPSPGEQYF
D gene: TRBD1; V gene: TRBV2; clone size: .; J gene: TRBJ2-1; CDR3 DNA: TGTGCCAGCAGTGAAACAGGGGACGGTCCCTACAATGAGCAGTTCTTC; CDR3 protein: CASSETGDGPYNEQFF
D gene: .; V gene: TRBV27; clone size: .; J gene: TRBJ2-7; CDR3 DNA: TGTGCCAGCAGTTTAATGGATCCCTACGAGCAGTACTTC; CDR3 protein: CASSLMDPYEQYF
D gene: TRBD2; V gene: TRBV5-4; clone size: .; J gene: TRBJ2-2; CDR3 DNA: TGTGCCAGCAGCAGACTAGCGGGAGCCACCGGGGAGCTGTTTTTT; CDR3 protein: CASSRLAGATGELFF
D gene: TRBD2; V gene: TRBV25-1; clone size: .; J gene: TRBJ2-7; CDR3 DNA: TGTGCCAGCAGTGGCCCCCGAGACAGACTAGCGGCTGGCGACGAGCAGTACTTC; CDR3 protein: CASSGPRDRLAAGDEQYF
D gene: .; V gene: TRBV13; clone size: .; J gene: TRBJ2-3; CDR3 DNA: TGTGCCAGCAGCTTCCAAGTAGATACGCAGTATTTT; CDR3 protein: CASSFQVDTQYF
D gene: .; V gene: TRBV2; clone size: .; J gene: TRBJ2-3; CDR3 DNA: TGTGCCAGCAGCCGCCGGGGAACAGATACGCAGTATTTT; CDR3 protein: CASSRRGTDTQYF
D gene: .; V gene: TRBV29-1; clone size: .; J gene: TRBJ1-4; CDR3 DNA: TGCAGCGCCCGAGGGAGGGGGTTTAATGAAAAACTGTTTTTT; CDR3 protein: CSARGRGFNEKLFF
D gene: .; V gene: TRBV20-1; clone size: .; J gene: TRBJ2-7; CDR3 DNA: TGCAGTGCTGGAGACTACGAGCAGTACTTC; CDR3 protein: CSAGDYEQYF
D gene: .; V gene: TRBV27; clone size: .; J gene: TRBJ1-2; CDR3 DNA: TGTGCCAGCAGTTTAGGGCCCACGATAGCCCATGGCTACACCTTC; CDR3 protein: CASSLGPTIAHGYTF
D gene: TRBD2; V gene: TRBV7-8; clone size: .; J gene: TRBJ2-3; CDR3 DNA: TGTGCCAGCAGCTTAGGACTAGCGGGAGAATTAGATACGCAGTATTTT; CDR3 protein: CASSLGLAGELDTQYF
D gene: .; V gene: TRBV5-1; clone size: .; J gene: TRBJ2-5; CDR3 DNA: TGCGCCAGCAGCCTTACATACAGGGAAGAGACCCAGTACTTC; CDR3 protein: CASSLTYREETQYF
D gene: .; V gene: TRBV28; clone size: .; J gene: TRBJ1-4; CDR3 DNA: TGTGCCAGCAGTTTTTTCCGGGGGCAGGGGGAAAAACTGTTTTTT; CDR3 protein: CASSFFRGQGEKLFF
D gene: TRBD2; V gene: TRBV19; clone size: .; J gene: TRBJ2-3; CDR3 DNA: TGTGCCAGTAGTATGTACCTAGCGGGAGGGCCGACAGATACGCAGTATTTT; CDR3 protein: CASSMYLAGGPTDTQYF
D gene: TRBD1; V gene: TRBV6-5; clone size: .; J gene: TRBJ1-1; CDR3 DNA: TGTGCCAGCAGTTACTTAGGGGGCCCCACCGTAGCTTTCTTT; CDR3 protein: CASSYLGGPTVAFF
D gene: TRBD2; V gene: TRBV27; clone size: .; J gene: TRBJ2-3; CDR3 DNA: TGTGCCAGCAGTCTCCGACTAGCGGGGGGTCCCACAGATACGCAGTATTTT; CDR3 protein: CASSLRLAGGPTDTQYF
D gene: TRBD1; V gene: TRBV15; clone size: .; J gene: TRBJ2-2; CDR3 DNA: TGTGCCACCAGCAGTAGGATCATTTCCGGGACAGGGACGACCGGGGAGCTGTTTTTT; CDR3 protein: CATSSRIISGTGTTGELFF
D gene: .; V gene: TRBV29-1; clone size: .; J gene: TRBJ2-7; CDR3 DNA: TGCAGCGTTGAAGATATTAACGAGCAGTACTTC; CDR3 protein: CSVEDINEQYF
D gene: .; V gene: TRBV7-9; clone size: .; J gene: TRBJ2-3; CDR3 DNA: TGTGCCAGCAGCTTAGGAGACGACAGCACAGATACGCAGTATTTT; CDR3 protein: CASSLGDDSTDTQYF
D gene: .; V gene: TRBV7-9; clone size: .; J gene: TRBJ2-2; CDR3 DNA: TGTGCCAGCAGCTTACCCGCGAACACCGGGGAGCTGTTTTTT; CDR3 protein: CASSLPANTGELFF
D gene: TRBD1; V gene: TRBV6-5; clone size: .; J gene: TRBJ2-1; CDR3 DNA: TGTGCCAGCAGTTACGGACAGGGACTCTACAATGAGCAGTTCTTC; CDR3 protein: CASSYGQGLYNEQFF
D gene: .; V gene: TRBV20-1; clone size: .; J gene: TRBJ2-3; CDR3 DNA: TGCAGTGCTAGGGAATCAGATACGCAGTATTTT; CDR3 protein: CSARESDTQYF
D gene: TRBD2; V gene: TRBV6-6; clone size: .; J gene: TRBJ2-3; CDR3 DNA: TGTGCCAGCAGTTATCTAGCGGCCCACACAGATACGCAGTATTTT; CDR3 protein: CASSYLAAHTDTQYF
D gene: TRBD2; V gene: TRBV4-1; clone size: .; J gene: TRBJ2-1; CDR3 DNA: TGCGCCAGCAGCCAAGTACTAGCGGGGACCTACAATGAGCAGTTCTTC; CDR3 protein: CASSQVLAGTYNEQFF
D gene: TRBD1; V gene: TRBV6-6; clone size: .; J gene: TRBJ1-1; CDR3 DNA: TGTGCCAGCAGTTACTCGGTAGGACAGGGAGGGTCAGAAGCTTTCTTT; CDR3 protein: CASSYSVGQGGSEAFF
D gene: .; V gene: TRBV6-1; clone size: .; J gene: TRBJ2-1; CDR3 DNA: TGTGCCAGCGGCCCCAATGAGCAGTTCTTC; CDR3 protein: CASGPNEQFF
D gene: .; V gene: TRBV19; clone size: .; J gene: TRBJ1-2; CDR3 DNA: TGTGCCAGTAGTTCGGGAAACCACTATGGCTACACCTTC; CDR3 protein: CASSSGNHYGYTF
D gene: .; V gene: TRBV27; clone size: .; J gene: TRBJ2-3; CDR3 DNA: TGTGCCAGCAGTTCCCTTCCCTTGGCGTCGTTCGATACGCAGTATTTT; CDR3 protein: CASSSLPLASFDTQYF
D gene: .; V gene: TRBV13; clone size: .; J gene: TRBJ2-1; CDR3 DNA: TGTGCCAGAAGCTTAGGCCGGGACCTCATATACAATGAACAGTTCTTC; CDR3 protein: CARSLGRDLIYNEQFF
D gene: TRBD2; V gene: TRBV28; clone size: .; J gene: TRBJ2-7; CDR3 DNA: TGTGCCAGTGGGAGGGTTTCGTACGAGCAGTACTTC; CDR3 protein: CASGRVSYEQYF